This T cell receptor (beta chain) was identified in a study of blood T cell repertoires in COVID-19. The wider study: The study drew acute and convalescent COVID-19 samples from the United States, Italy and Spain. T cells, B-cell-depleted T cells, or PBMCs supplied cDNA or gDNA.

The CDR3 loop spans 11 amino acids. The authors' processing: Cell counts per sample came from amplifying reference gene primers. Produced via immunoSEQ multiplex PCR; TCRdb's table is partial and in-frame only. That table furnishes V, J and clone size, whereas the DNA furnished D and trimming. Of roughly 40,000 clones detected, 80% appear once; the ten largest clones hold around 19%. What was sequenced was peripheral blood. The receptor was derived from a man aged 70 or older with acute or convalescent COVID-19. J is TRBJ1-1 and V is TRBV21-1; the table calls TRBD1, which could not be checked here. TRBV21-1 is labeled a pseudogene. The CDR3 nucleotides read TGTGCCAGGGGGCGGAACACTGAAGCTTTCTTT. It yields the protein CARGRNTEAFF.